Following are 29 T cell receptor beta chains from one sample sequenced in a study of CD8 T cells in Susac syndrome. RNA totalling about 0.5 to 1 ug underwent reverse transcription with random hexamers. TCRdb analysed the immunoSEQ multiplex PCR reads with MiXCR anew, one entry per CDR3 protein. The table shows under 95,000 distinct CDR3 sequences, with roughly 94% occurring only once. Source material: CD4+ T cells from PBMCs. These receptor sequences come from a human donor with Susac syndrome.

CDR3 protein: CASSSGTTANEKLFF. DNA for the CDR3: TGTGCCAGCAGCTCAGGAACCACCGCAAATGAAAAACTGTTTTTT. V usage is TRBV3-1 and J usage is TRBJ1-4; D call uncertain. V lost 5 bases to trimming and J lost 5 bases, with 15 bases between them. CDR1 is LGHDT and CDR2 is YNNKEL in the germline V gene (reference sequence). The CDR3 contains 15 residues.

This clonotype was observed a single time. This rearrangement joins TRBV20-1 to TRBJ1-2; no definite D call. Germline values: CDR1 DFQATT, CDR2 SNEGSKA (reference sequence). The CDR3 is made up of 14 amino acids. Deletions cut 6 bases from V and 0 bases from J, with 14 bases between. The CDR3 coding sequence is TGCAGTGCGCTCGACATCTCAGCTAACTATGGCTACACCTTC. Its protein is CSALDISANYGYTF.

The chain joins TRBV2 to TRBJ2-4; a possible D gene is TRBD1 (6 bases). Germline loops: CDR1 SNHLY, CDR2 FYNNEI. Trimming cost V 2 bases and J 3 bases, with 8 bases left between them. The CDR3 is made up of 14 amino acids. CDR3 DNA: TGTGCCAGCAGTGAAAAGGGGGTCAAAAACATTCAGTACTTC. Its translation is CASSEKGVKNIQYF.

This clonotype was detected only once. The chain is built from TRBV29-1 and TRBJ1-1, with a weak D call TRBD1 (5 bases). In germline, CDR1 is SQVTM, CDR2 ANQGSEA. There are 14 residues in the CDR3. Trimming shortened V by 6 bases and J by 1 base, and 15 bases separated the two germline ends. CDR3 DNA sequence: TGCAGCGTACAGGTTTCACCTAAGAACACTGAAGCTTTCTTT. It encodes CSVQVSPKNTEAFF.

The chain couples TRBV3-1 to TRBJ1-1; D remains unclear. This CDR3 region has 14 residues. The germline gives CDR1 LGHDT, CDR2 YNNKEL (reference sequence). V lost 3 bases and J lost 4, with 12 bases in between. The CDR3 coding sequence is TGTGCCAGCAGCCATGTCCCGGAGGGCACTGAAGCTTTCTTT. This codes for CASSHVPEGTEAFF.

The gene calls are TRBV9 and TRBJ2-1; D not certain. The CDR3 contains 15 residues. The V and J ends lost 0 bases and 0 bases respectively, with 7 bases between them. Looked up from germline, CDR1 is SGDLS and CDR2 is YYNGEE. CDR3 bases: TGTGCCAGCAGCGTAGTGCCCATCTCCTACAATGAGCAGTTCTTC. Translated, it gives CASSVVPISYNEQFF.

This clonotype was observed a few times. This chain links TRBV28 with TRBJ2-7; TRBD1 agrees at 8 bases. Per germline, CDR1 MDHEN and CDR2 SYDVKM. Unmatched junction bases numbered 4, after V lost 6 bases and J lost 3 bases. The CDR3 length is 13 residues. The CDR3 DNA is TGTGCCAGCAGACGAACAGGGGGCTACGAGCAGTACTTC. This codes for CASRRTGGYEQYF.

The V and J genes are TRBV23-1 and TRBJ2-3, with 7 bases aligning to TRBD2. TRBV23-1 is reported as an ORF; its role is uncertain. The CDR3 sequence is 15 residues long. V trimming: 2 bases; J trimming: 6 bases; junction bases outside the gene matches: 8. The CDR3: CASSQRGEGADTQYF. DNA for the CDR3: TGCGCCAGCAGTCAACGGGGGGAAGGGGCGGATACGCAGTATTTT.

The chain employs TRBV7-9 and TRBJ1-1; maybe TRBD1 (6 bases). The V end was cut by 5 bases, the J end by 3 bases, with 16 bases between. This CDR3 has 15 amino acids. The germline V gene has CDR1 SEHNR and CDR2 FQNEAQ (reference sequence). The CDR3 loop reads CASSPWSPGDTEAFF. The CDR3 DNA is TGTGCCAGCAGCCCTTGGTCCCCAGGGGACACTGAAGCTTTCTTT. The full variable domain, its missing parts supplied by reference TRBV7-9 and TRBJ1-1, is DTGVSQNPRHKITKRGQNVTFRCDPISEHNRLYWYRQTLGQGPEFLTYFQNEAQLEKSRLLSDRFSAERPKGSFSTLEIQRTEQGDSAMYLCASSPWSPGDTEAFFGQGTRLTVV.

The chain uses TRBV28 and TRBJ2-3; D is ambiguous. Germline assignment: CDR1 MDHEN and CDR2 SYDVKM. There are 17 residues in the CDR3. Trimming removed 6 bases from V and 0 bases from J, with 19 bases in between. DNA for the CDR3: TGTGCCAGCAGCCCTTTAGAGAGTCAGACTAGCACAGATACGCAGTATTTT. Translating it yields CASSPLESQTSTDTQYF.

CDR3 sequence: CATDPTGADQPQHF. Written as DNA, the CDR3 is TGTGCCACGGACCCGACAGGGGCCGATCAGCCCCAGCATTTT. The chain employs TRBV10-3 and TRBJ1-5, with 8 bases matching TRBD1. V lost 10 bases to trimming and J lost 5 bases; unmatched junction nucleotides: 10. CDR1 is ENHRY and CDR2 is SYGVKD in the germline V gene. The CDR3 covers 14 residues.

The chain links TRBV12-3 or TRBV12-4 to TRBJ1-1, with TRBD1 matching over 8 bases. The V gene end was trimmed by 1 base and the J gene end by 3 bases; junction bases not matched to a gene: 4. This CDR3 region has 15 residues. CDR3 loop: CASSLGTGKHTEAFF. CDR3 DNA: TGTGCCAGCAGTTTAGGGACAGGGAAGCACACTGAAGCTTTCTTT.

The CDR3 sequence: CASSRENYGTRVGGYTF. CDR3 DNA: TGTGCCAGCTCCCGGGAGAATTACGGGACACGGGTTGGGGGCTACACCTTC. This rearrangement joins TRBV3-1 to TRBJ1-2; D might be TRBD1 (6 bases). This CDR3 is 17 amino acids long. Trimming stripped 8 bases from V and 8 bases from J, with 30 bases between. Germline-derived CDR1 and CDR2 are LGHDT and YNNKEL (reference sequence).

The chain links TRBV12-3 or TRBV12-4 to TRBJ1-2; D uncertain. The CDR3 spans 14 residues. V was pared by 2 bases and J by 0 bases, with 7 bases between. The CDR3 region is CASSLLHSNYGYTF. The CDR3 DNA is TGTGCCAGCAGTTTATTGCACTCTAACTATGGCTACACCTTC.

This chain connects TRBV30 to TRBJ2-7; 9 nucleotides align to TRBD1. Germline V gene data show CDR1 as GTSNPN and CDR2 as SVGIG (reference sequence). V gave up 4 bases and J gave up 3 bases; unmatched junction bases: 7. The CDR3 runs to 14 residues. CDR3 amino acids: CAWKDRGRDYEQYF. CDR3 DNA: TGTGCCTGGAAGGACAGGGGACGAGACTACGAGCAGTACTTC.

The chain recombines TRBV12-3 or TRBV12-4 with TRBJ2-1; D gene uncertain. Trimming shortened V by 3 bases and J by 2 bases, and 8 bases separated the two germline ends. The CDR3 contains 14 residues. The CDR3 DNA follows: TGTGCCAGCAGTTTGTCCACAGCCTACAATGAGCAGTTCTTC. This translates into CASSLSTAYNEQFF.

In DNA form, the CDR3 reads TGTGCCAGCAGCCTCTTTGCCCAGGAGACCCAGTACTTC. Residues: CASSLFAQETQYF. The chain couples TRBV9 to TRBJ2-5; D unresolved. The CDR3 is 13 amino acids. The germline gives CDR1 SGDLS, CDR2 YYNGEE. Trimming shortened V by 4 bases and J by 5 bases, and 12 bases separated the two germline ends. The complete variable domain, with remaining parts taken from reference TRBV9 and TRBJ2-5, reads DSGVTQTPKHLITATGQRVTLRCSPRSGDLSVYWYQQSLDQGLQFLIQYYNGEERAKGNILERFSAQQFPDLHSELNLSSLELGDSALYFCASSLFAQETQYFGPGTRLLVL.

The chain carries TRBV6-1 and TRBJ2-3; TRBD1 or TRBD2 may be the D gene (5 bases each). Trimming left V 6 bases short and J 1 base short, with 17 bases between. The CDR3 extends over 16 amino acids. Germline-derived CDR1 and CDR2 are MNHNS and SASEGT. The DNA for the CDR3 is TGTGCCAGCAGATTCGCTTTGGGACGGGGCACAGATACGCAGTATTTT. Its translation: CASRFALGRGTDTQYF.

This clonotype was found a few times. V and J are TRBV4-2 and TRBJ1-5; TRBD1 might be the D (5 bases). Germline-derived CDR1 and CDR2 are LGHNA and YNFKEQ. The CDR3 is made up of 14 amino acids. Trimming shortened V by 0 bases and J by 8 bases, and 11 bases separated the two germline ends. CDR3 residues: CASSQEGDVEPQHF. The CDR3 nucleotides are TGTGCCAGCAGCCAAGAAGGGGACGTAGAGCCCCAGCATTTT.

This sequence joins TRBV6-5 and TRBJ2-7; D is undetermined. The V gene lost 5 bases and the J gene lost 4 bases, with 15 bases spanning the gap. Germline-derived CDR1 and CDR2 are MNHEY and SVGAGI. The CDR3 is 14 amino acids. CDR3: CASSVPGLKYEQYF. CDR3 DNA: TGTGCCAGCAGTGTTCCGGGCCTCAAGTACGAGCAGTACTTC.

The chain has TRBV7-7 and TRBJ2-1, with D possibly being TRBD2 (6 bases). V lost 5 bases and J 5 bases, leaving 16 bases between the germline ends. The CDR3 contains 15 residues. Germline CDR1 and CDR2: SSHAT and FNYEAQ (reference sequence). The CDR3 nucleotides are TGTGCCAGCAGCCCGGGACTGTCTTATGACAATGAGCAGTTCTTC. Protein sequence: CASSPGLSYDNEQFF.

This sequence joins TRBV29-1 and TRBJ2-1; the D is unclear. The CDR3 sequence is 10 residues long. The V and J ends lost 6 bases and 5 bases respectively, with 5 bases between them. CDR1 SQVTM and CDR2 ANQGSEA come from the germline V gene. The CDR3 region has the DNA TGCAGCGTAGACCACAATGAGCAGTTCTTC. It specifies CSVDHNEQFF.

This chain connects TRBV7-2 to TRBJ2-7, with D possibly TRBD1 on 6 matching bases. The CDR3 spans 15 residues. The V end lost 2 bases, the J end lost 5 bases, and 16 bases lay between the germline ends. Germline V gene lookup returns CDR1 SGHTA and CDR2 FQGNSA. For the CDR3, the DNA is TGTGCCAGCAGCTTAATGCGGACGAAGGGGGACGAGCAGTACTTC. Translated: CASSLMRTKGDEQYF. Full variable domain (rest looked up from reference TRBV7-2 and TRBJ2-7): GAGVSQSPSNKVTEKGKDVELRCDPISGHTALYWYRQSLGQGLEFLIYFQGNSAPDKSGLPSDRFSAERTGGSVSTLTIQRTQQEDSAVYLCASSLMRTKGDEQYFGPGTRLTVT.

V gene TRBV5-1 combines with J gene TRBJ2-7, with D perhaps TRBD2 (6 bases). Germline V gene lookup returns CDR1 SGHRS and CDR2 YFSETQ. The CDR3 runs to 14 residues. V lost 4 bases, J lost 0 bases, and 11 bases lay in between. CDR3 residues: CASSPRDFSYEQYF. CDR3 nucleotides: TGCGCCAGCAGCCCCCGGGACTTCTCCTACGAGCAGTACTTC.

This clonotype has just one count. The rearrangement links TRBV15 to TRBJ2-1; D gene ambiguous. The CDR3 sequence is 15 residues long. V lost 0 bases to trimming and J lost 0 bases, with 6 bases between them. In germline, CDR1 is LNHNV, CDR2 YYDKDF (reference sequence). CDR3 region: CATSRDAGSYNEQFF. CDR3 in DNA: TGTGCCACCAGCAGAGATGCTGGCTCCTACAATGAGCAGTTCTTC.

V is TRBV4-3 and J is TRBJ1-2; D remains unclear. This CDR3 has 15 amino acids. Germline V gene sequence: CDR1 LGHNA, CDR2 YSLEER. V lost 0 bases and J 4 bases, leaving 12 bases between the germline ends. DNA of the CDR3: TGCGCCAGCAGCCAAGACGCGGGGAAAGGCTATGGCTACACCTTC. Amino acid sequence: CASSQDAGKGYGYTF.

The chain carries TRBV29-1 and TRBJ1-2; no definite D call. Trimming removed 6 bases at V and 3 bases at J, with 23 bases between. The CDR3 is 16 amino acids. CDR1 and CDR2 from the germline V gene are SQVTM and ANQGSEA. The CDR3 DNA sequence: TGCAGCGTGGGCCCCATACCGGCGGTGCTCGACTATGGCTACACCTTC. Translating it yields CSVGPIPAVLDYGYTF.

The V and J genes are TRBV29-1 and TRBJ2-5; D is unclear. The CDR3 runs 11 residues. V lost 6 bases and J 1 base, leaving 6 bases between the germline ends. Germline CDR1 reads SQVTM; CDR2 reads ANQGSEA. In nucleotides, the CDR3 is TGCAGCGTAACCGTCCAAGAGACCCAGTACTTC. Encoded protein: CSVTVQETQYF.

The chain couples TRBV19 to TRBJ2-2, with D perhaps given as TRBD1 or TRBD2 (6 bases each). CDR1 LNHDA and CDR2 SQIVND come from the germline V gene (reference sequence). The CDR3 is 14 residues long. With 10 bases removed from V and 4 bases from J, the gap between germline ends came to 16 bases. DNA for the CDR3: TGTGCCACCGCAAGGGGGGCCTCCACCGGGGAGCTGTTTTTT. Its translation is CATARGASTGELFF. The whole variable domain, filled in from reference TRBV19 and TRBJ2-2, reads DGGITQSPKYLFRKEGQNVTLSCEQNLNHDAMYWYRQDPGQGLRLIYYSQIVNDFQKGDIAEGYSVSREKKESFPLTVTSAQKNPTAFYLCATARGASTGELFFGEGSRLTVL.